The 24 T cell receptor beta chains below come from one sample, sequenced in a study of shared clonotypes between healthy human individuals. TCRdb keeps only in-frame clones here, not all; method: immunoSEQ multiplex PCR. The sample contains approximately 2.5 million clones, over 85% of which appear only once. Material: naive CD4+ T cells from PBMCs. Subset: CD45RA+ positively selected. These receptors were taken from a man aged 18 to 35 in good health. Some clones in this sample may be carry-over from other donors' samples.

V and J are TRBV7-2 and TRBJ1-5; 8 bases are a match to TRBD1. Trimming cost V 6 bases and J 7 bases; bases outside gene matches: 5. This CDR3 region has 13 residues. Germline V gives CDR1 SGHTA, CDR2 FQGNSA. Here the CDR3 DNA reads TGTGCCAGCAGTGGGACAGGTCTCCAGCCCCAGCATTTT. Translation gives CASSGTGLQPQHF.

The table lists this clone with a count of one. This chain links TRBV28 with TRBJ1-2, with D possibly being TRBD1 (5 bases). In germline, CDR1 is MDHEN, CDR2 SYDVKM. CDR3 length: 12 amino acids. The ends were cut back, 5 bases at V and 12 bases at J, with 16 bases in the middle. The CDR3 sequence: CASSILQDANTF. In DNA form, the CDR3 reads TGTGCCAGCAGTATTCTACAGGACGCAAACACCTTC.

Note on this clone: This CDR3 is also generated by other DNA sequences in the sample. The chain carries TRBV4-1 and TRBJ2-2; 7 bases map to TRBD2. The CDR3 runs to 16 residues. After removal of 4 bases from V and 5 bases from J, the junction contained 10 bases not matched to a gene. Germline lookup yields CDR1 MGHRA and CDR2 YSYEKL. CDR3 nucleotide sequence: TGCGCCAGCAGCCCCCCCCTCGCGGGAGTGACCGGGGAGCTGTTTTTT. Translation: CASSPPLAGVTGELFF.

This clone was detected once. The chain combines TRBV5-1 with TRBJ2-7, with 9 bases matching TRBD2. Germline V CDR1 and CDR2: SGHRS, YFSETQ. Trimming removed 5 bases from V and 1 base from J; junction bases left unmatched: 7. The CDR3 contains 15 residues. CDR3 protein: CASRIAGAESYEQYF. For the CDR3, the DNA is TGCGCCAGCAGGATAGCGGGAGCGGAATCCTACGAGCAGTACTTC.

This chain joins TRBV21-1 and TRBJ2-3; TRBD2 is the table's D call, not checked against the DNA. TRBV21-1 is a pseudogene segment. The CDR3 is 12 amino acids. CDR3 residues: CASSNSLDTQYF. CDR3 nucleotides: TGTGCCAGCAGCAATAGTCTCGATACGCAGTATTTT.

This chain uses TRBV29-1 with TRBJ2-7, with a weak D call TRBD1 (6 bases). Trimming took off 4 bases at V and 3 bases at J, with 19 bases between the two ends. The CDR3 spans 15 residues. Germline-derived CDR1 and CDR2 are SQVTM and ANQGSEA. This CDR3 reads CSVVFQNRAIYEQYF. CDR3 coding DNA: TGCAGCGTTGTCTTTCAGAACAGGGCAATCTACGAGCAGTACTTC.

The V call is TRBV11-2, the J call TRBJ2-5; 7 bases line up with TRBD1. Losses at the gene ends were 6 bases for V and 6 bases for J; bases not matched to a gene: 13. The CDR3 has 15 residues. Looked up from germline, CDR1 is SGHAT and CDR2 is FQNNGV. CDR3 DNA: TGTGCCAGCAGGAATTCTTACAGGGGAAGGAAGACCCAGTACTTC. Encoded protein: CASRNSYRGRKTQYF.

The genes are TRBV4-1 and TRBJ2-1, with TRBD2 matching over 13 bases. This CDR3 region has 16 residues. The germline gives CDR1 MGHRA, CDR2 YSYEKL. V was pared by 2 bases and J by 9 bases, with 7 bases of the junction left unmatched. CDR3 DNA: TGCGCCAGCAGCCAATCCAGGACTAGCGGGAGCGGTGAGCAGTTCTTC. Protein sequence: CASSQSRTSGSGEQFF.

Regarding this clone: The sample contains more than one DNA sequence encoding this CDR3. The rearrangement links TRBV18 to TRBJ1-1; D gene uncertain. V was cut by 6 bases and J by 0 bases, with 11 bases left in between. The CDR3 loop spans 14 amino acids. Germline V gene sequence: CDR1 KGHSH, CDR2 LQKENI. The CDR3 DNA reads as TGTGCCAGCTCCCTCGGAGGTATGAACACTGAAGCTTTCTTT. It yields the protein CASSLGGMNTEAFF.

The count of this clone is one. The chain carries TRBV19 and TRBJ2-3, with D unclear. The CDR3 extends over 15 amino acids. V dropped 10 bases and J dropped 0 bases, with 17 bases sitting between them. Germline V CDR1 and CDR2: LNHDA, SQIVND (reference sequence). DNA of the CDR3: TGTGCCACCGAGGACGTGTACGGTAGCACAGATACGCAGTATTTT. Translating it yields CATEDVYGSTDTQYF.

This chain's CDR3 is CAIQGTSGNYEQYF. CDR3 in DNA: TGTGCCATCCAGGGGACTAGCGGTAACTACGAGCAGTACTTC. V is TRBV10-3 and J is TRBJ2-7; TRBD2 matches at 11 bases. The CDR3 extends over 14 amino acids. J lost 3 bases, V lost 8 bases, and 6 bases had no gene match. CDR1 and CDR2 (germline): ENHRY, SYGVKD.

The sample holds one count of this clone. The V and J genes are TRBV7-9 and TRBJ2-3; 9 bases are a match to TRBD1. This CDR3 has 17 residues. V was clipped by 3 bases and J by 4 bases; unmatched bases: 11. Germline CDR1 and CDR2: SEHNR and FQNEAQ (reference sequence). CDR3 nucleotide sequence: TGTGCCAGCAGCTTTAGCCCGCGGACAGGGGATCCAGATACGCAGTATTTT. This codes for CASSFSPRTGDPDTQYF.

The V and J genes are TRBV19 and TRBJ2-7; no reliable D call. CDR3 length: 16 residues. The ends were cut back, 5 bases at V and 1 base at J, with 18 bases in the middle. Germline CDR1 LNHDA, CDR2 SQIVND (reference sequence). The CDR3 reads CASSPPEAWGSYEQYF. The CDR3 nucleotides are TGTGCCAGTAGTCCCCCAGAGGCCTGGGGTTCCTACGAGCAGTACTTC.

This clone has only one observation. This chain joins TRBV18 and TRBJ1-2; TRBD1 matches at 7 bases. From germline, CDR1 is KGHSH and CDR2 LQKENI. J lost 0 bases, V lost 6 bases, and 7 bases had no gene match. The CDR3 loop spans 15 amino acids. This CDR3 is CASSVDRAANYGYTF. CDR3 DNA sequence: TGTGCCAGCTCGGTCGACAGGGCTGCTAACTATGGCTACACCTTC. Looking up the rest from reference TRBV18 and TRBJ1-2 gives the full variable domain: NAGVMQNPRHLVRRRGQEARLRCSPMKGHSHVYWYRQLPEEGLKFMVYLQKENIIDESGMPKERFSAEFPKEGPSILRIQQVVRGDSAAYFCASSVDRAANYGYTFGSGTRLTVV.

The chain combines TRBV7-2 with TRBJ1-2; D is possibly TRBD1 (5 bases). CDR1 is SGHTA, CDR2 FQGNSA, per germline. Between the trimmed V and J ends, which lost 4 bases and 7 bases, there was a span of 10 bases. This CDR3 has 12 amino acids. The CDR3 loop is CASSSQGIGYTF. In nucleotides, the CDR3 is TGTGCCAGCAGCTCCCAGGGAATTGGCTACACCTTC.

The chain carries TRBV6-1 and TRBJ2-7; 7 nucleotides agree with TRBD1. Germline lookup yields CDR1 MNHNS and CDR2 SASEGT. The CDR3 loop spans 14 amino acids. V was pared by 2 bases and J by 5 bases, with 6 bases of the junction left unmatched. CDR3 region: CASSERTGTDEQYF. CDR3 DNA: TGTGCCAGCAGTGAACGGACAGGAACGGACGAGCAGTACTTC.

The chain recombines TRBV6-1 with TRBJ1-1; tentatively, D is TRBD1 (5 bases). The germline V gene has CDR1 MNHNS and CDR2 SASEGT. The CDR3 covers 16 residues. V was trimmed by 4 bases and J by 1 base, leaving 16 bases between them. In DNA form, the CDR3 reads TGTGCCAGCAGTGGGGCCCGGGACGGCTCGAACACTGAAGCTTTCTTT. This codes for CASSGARDGSNTEAFF.

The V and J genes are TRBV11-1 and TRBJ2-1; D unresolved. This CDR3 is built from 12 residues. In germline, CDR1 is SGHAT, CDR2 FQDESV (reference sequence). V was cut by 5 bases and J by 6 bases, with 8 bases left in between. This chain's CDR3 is CASSRLSNEQFF. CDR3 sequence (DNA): TGTGCCAGCAGCCGACTCAGCAATGAGCAGTTCTTC.

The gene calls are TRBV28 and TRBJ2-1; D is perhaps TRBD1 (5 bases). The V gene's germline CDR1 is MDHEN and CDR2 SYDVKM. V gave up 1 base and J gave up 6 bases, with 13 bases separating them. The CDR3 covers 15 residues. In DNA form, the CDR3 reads TGTGCCAGCAGTTTATTAGTATTGGGGCGCAATGAGCAGTTCTTC. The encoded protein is CASSLLVLGRNEQFF.

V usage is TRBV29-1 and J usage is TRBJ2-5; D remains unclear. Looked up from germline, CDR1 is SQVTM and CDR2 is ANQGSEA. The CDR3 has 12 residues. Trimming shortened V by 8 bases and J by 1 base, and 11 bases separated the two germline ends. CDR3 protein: CSYAPSQETQYF. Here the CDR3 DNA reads TGCAGCTATGCTCCAAGCCAAGAGACCCAGTACTTC.

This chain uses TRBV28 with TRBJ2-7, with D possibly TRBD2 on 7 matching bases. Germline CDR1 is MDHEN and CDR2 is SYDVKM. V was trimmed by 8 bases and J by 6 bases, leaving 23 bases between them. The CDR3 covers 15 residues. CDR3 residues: CASAQMEQGLSEQYF. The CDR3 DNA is TGTGCCAGCGCCCAAATGGAACAGGGACTAAGCGAGCAGTACTTC.

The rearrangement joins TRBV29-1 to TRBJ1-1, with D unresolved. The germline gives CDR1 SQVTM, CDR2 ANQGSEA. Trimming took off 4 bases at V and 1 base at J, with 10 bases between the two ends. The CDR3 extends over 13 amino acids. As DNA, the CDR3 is TGCAGCGTTGCTGAGGGAACGAACACTGAAGCTTTCTTT. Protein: CSVAEGTNTEAFF.

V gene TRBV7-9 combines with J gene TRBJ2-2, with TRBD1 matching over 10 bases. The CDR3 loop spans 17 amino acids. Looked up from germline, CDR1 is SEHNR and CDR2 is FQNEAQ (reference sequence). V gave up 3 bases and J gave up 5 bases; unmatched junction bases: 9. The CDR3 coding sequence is TGTGCCAGCAGCTTCCGTCCCGGGACAGGGGTAACCGGGGAGCTGTTTTTT. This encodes CASSFRPGTGVTGELFF.

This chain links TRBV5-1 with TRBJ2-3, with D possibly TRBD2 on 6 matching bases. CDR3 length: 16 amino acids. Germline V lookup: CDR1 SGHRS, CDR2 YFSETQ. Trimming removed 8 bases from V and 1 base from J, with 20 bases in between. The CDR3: CASHRAGGEGTDTQYF. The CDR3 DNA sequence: TGCGCCAGTCACAGAGCGGGCGGAGAGGGCACAGATACGCAGTATTTT.